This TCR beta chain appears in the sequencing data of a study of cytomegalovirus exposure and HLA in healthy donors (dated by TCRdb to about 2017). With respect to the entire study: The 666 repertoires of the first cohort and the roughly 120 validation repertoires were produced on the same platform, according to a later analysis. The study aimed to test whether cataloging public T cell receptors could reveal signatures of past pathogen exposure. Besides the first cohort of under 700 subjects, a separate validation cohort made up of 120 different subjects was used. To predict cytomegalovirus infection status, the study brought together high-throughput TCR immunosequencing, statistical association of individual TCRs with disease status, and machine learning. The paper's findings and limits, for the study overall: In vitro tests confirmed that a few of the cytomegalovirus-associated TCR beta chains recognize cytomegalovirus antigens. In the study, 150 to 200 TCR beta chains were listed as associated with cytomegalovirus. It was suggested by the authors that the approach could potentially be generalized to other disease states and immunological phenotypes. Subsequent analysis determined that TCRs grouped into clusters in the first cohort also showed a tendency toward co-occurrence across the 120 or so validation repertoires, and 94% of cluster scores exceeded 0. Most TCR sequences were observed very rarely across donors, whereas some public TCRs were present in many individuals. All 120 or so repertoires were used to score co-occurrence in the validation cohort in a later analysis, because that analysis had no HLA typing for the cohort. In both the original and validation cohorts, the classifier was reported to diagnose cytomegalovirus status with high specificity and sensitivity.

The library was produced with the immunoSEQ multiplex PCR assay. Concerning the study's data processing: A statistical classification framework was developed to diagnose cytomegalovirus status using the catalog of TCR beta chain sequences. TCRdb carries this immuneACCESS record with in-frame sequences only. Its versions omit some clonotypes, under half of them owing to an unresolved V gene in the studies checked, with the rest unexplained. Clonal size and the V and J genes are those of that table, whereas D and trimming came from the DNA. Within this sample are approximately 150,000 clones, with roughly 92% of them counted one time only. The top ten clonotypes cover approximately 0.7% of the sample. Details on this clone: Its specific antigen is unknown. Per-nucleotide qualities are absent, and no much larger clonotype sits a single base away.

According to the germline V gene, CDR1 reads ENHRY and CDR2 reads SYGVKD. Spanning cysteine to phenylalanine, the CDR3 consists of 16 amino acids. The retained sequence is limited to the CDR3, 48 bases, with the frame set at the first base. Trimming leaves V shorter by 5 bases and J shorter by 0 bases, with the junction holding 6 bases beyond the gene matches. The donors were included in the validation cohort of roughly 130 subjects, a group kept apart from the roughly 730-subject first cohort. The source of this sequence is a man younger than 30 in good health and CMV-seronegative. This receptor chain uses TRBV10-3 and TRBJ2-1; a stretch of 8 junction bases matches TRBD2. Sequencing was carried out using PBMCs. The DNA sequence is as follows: TGTGCCATCAGTCCCCGGGAGGGAGTCTCCTACAATGAGCAGTTCTTC. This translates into CAISPREGVSYNEQFF.